This TCR beta chain is drawn from a study of Graves' ophthalmopathy and Graves' hyperthyroidism. The sample holds many counts of this clonotype. The antigen is unknown. Orbital computed tomography, thyroid ultrasound, TRAb, serum thyroxine and clinical symptoms formed the basis of diagnosis. Fresh peripheral blood, 8.5 to 10 ml, was the PBMC source. Amplified material comprised TCR beta CDR3 regions derived from RNA transcripts. HTBI primers were used in a first-round RT-PCR, which preceded a second-round multiplex PCR. One entry per CDR3 protein results from TCRdb running MiXCR on the multiplex PCR reads. The sample holds about 380,000 distinct CDR3 sequences, 15% seen once. Overall study findings and caveats: Most expanded thyroid clonotypes above 0.001 frequency also appeared in blood. Ophthalmopathy and stable hyperthyroidism were discriminated by a 13-signature model, with approximately 88% sensitivity and under 84% specificity.

The CDR3 loop spans 14 amino acids. Germline V lookup: CDR1 DFQATT, CDR2 SNEGSKA (reference sequence). V gave up 1 base and J gave up 5 bases; unmatched junction bases: 2. The sample comprised peripheral blood. The sequence came from a woman in her late teens or twenties with stable Graves' hyperthyroidism. The rearrangement uses TRBV20-1 and TRBJ1-3, with TRBD1 matching 10 bases. This chain's CDR3 is CSARATGGRNTIYF. CDR3 DNA sequence: TGCAGTGCTAGAGCGACAGGGGGCAGAAACACCATATATTTT.